The subject of this entry is one T cell receptor beta chain. Its antigen is still unknown. The entry originates in a study of radiation and T cells in renal cell carcinoma. Study-level points and caveats: From baseline, blood top tumor clonotypes peaked at 2 weeks post-radiation. Baseline intratumoral clonotype presence is unknown without pretreatment biopsies.

Time point denoted: blood 2 weeks post-SBRT. Noted treatment: 15 Gy SBRT to primary tumor, nephrectomy 4 weeks later. Radiation-treated patients gave blood at baseline, week 2 and week 4. The patient's renal cell carcinoma had clear cell pathology. TCRdb's copy holds only in-frame clones and misses some; the assay was immunoSEQ multiplex PCR. The data contain around 86,000 clones, 80% to 90% of them singletons. The sample in question was blood, obtained from a patient whose treatment included radiotherapy and nephrectomy. The receptor's source is a woman aged 45 to 65 with renal cell carcinoma.

CDR3 region: CASGTGGLDYGYTF. In DNA form, the CDR3 reads TGTGCCAGCGGGACAGGGGGGCTCGACTATGGCTACACCTTC. The V gene is TRBV25-1, the J gene TRBJ1-2; 11 bases are shared with TRBD1. This CDR3 comprises 14 residues. Germline V gives CDR1 MGHDK, CDR2 SYGVNS. Trimming at V came to 8 bases and at J to 3 bases, leaving 5 bases not matched to a gene.